In its sample, the clone carrying this TCR beta chain ranks as medium-sized. The antigen is not known. The sample belongs to a study of spatial heterogeneity in lung cancer. Study information: Detection of beta-chain sequences consistently exceeded that of alpha-chain sequences. Across tumor regions, counts of TCR transcripts showed a strong correlation with a T cell module score derived from matched bulk RNA-seq.

Overall study results and limits: Counts of expanded alpha and beta TCRs within tumors tracked the tumor nonsynonymous mutation count.

A distinct unique molecular identifier was carried by each TCR cDNA molecule. TCRdb ran MiXCR on the 5' RACE reads and lists one entry per CDR3 protein. The data show fewer than 6,500 distinct CDR3 sequences, with more than 7.5% seen just once and over 25% held by the top ten. Time point given: sample taken at primary tumor resection. CDR1 and CDR2 from the germline V gene are LNHDA and SQIVND (reference sequence). Trimming removed 5 bases at V and 7 bases at J, with 11 bases between. The CDR3 runs to 12 residues. This TCR derives from a female donor with early-stage non-small cell lung cancer. Sequenced material: lung tumor tissue, taken at surgery. The rearrangement joins TRBV19 to TRBJ1-2, with D possibly TRBD1 on 5 matching bases. In DNA, the CDR3 is TGTGCCAGTAGTGTACGGGGGACTGGCTACACCTTC. Translation: CASSVRGTGYTF.